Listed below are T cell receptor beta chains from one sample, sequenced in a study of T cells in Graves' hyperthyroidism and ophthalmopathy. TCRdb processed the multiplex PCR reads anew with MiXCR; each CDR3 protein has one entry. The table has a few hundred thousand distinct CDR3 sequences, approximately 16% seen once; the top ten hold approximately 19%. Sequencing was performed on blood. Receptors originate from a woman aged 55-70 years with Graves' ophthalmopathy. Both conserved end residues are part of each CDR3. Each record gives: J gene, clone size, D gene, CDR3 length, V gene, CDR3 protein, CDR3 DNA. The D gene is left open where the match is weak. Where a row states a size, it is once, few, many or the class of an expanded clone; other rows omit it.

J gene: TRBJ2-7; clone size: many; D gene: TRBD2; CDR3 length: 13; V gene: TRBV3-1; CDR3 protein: CASTWTSRGEQYF; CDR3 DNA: TGTGCCAGCACCTGGACTAGCCGGGGCGAGCAGTACTTC
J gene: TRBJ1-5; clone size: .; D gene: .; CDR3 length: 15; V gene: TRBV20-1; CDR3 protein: CSARALGERSQPQHF; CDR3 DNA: TGCAGTGCTAGAGCCTTGGGGGAGAGAAGTCAGCCCCAGCATTTT
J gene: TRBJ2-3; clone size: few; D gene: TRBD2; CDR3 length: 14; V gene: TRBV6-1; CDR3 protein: CASRASGTTNTQYF; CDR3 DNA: TGTGCCAGCAGGGCTAGCGGGACTACTAATACGCAGTATTTT
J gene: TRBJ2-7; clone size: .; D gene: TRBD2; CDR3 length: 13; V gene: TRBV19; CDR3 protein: CASRLAGGGEQYF; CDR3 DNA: TGTGCCAGTAGACTAGCGGGAGGAGGCGAGCAGTACTTC
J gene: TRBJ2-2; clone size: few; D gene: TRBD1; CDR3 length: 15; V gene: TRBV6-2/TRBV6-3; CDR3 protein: CASSPGQGRTGELFF; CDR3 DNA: TGTGCCAGCAGTCCCGGACAGGGGCGAACCGGGGAGCTGTTTTTT
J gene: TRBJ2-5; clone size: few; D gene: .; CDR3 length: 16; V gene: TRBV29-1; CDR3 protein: CSVEGASKGIRETQYF; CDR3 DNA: TGCAGCGTTGAAGGGGCCAGCAAGGGTATCAGAGAGACCCAGTACTTC
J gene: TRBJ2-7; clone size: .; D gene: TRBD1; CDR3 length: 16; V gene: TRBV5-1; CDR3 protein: CASSLLPTGGAYEQYF; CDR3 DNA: TGCGCCAGCAGCCTACTACCGACAGGGGGCGCGTACGAGCAGTACTTC
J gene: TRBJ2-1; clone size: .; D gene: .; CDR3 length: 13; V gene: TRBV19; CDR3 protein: CASIPSWGGEQFF; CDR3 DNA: TGTGCCAGTATTCCCTCTTGGGGCGGTGAGCAGTTCTTC
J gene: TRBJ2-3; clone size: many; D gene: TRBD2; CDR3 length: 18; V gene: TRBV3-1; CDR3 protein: CASSQVGAAGKATDTQYF; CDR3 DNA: TGTGCCAGCAGCCAAGTAGGCGCAGCGGGAAAGGCTACAGATACGCAGTATTTT
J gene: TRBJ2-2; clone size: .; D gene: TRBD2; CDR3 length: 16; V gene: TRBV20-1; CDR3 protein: CSAGGTSGIRGGELFF; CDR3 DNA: TGCAGTGCTGGGGGGACTAGCGGGATAAGGGGCGGGGAGCTGTTTTTT
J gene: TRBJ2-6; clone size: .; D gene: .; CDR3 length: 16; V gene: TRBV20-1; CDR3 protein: CSASPLGLGGANVLTF; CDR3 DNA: TGCAGTGCTAGTCCCCTAGGGCTAGGTGGGGCCAACGTCCTGACTTTC
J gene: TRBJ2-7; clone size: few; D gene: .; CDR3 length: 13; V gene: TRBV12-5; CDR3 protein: CASGTQGSYEQYF; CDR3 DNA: TGTGCTAGTGGTACCCAGGGATCCTACGAGCAGTACTTC
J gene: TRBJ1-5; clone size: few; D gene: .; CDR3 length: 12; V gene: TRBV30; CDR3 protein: CAWSRRLQPQHF; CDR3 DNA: TGTGCCTGGAGTAGGAGGTTGCAGCCCCAGCATTTT
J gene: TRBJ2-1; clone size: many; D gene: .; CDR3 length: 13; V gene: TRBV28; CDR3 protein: CASSFPGYNEQFF; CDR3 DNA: TGTGCCAGCAGTTTTCCAGGGTACAATGAGCAGTTCTTC
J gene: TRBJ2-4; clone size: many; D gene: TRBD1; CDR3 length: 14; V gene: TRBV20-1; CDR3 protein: CSASQGNPKNIQYF; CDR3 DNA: TGCAGTGCTTCACAGGGGAACCCCAAAAACATTCAGTACTTC
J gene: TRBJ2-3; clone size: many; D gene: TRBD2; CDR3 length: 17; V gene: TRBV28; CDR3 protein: CASSLGSSGSKADTQYF; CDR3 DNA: TGTGCCAGCAGTTTAGGGTCTAGCGGGAGTAAGGCAGATACGCAGTATTTT
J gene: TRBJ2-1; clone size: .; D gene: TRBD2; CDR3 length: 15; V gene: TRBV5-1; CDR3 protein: CASSNSLAGVDEQFF; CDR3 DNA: TGCGCCAGCAGCAATTCACTAGCGGGAGTTGATGAGCAGTTCTTC
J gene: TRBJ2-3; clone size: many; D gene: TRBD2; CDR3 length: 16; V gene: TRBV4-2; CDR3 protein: CASSQDRGLAADTQYF; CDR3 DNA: TGTGCCAGCAGCCAAGATCGGGGACTAGCAGCAGATACGCAGTATTTT
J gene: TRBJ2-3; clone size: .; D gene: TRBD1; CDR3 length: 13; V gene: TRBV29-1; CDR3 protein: CSVEDRPTDTQYF; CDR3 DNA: TGCAGCGTGGAGGACAGGCCTACAGATACGCAGTATTTT
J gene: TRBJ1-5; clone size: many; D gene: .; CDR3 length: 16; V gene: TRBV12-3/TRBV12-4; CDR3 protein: CASSLVQGGGDQPQHF; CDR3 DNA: TGTGCCAGCAGTTTGGTCCAGGGTGGGGGGGATCAGCCCCAGCATTTT
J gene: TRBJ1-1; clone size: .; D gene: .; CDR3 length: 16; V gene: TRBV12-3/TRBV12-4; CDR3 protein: CASSFGGLALNTEAFF; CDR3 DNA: TGTGCCAGCAGTTTTGGTGGCCTAGCTCTAAACACTGAAGCTTTCTTT
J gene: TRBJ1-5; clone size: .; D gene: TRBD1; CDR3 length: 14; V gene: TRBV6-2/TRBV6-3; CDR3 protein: CASHRGGDNQPQHF; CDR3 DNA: TGTGCCAGTCACAGGGGGGGGGACAATCAGCCCCAGCATTTT
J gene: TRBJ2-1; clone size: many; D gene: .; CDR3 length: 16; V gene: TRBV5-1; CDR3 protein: CASRPIGGRAYNEQFF; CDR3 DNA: TGCGCCAGCCGACCCATCGGGGGACGGGCCTACAATGAGCAGTTCTTC
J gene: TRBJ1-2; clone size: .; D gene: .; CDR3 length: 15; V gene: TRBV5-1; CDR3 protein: CASSLQGEPRYGCTF; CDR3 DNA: TGCGCCAGCAGCTTGCAGGGCGAGCCCCGCTATGGCTGCACCTTC
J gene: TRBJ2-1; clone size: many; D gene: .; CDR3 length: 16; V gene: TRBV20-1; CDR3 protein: CSAIQGGSGTYNEQFF; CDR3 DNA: TGCAGTGCTATTCAGGGTGGGAGCGGGACATACAATGAGCAGTTCTTC
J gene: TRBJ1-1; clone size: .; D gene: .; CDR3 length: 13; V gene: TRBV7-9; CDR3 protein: CASSLDAITEAFF; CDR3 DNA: TGTGCCAGCAGCTTAGACGCCATCACTGAAGCTTTCTTT
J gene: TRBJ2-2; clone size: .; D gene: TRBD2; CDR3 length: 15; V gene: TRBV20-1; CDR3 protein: CSANSGRASTGELFF; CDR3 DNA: TGCAGTGCCAATAGCGGGAGGGCGAGCACCGGGGAGCTGTTTTTT
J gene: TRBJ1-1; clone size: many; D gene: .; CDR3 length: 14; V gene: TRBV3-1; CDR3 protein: CASASKGVNTEAFF; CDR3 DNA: TGTGCCAGCGCGTCAAAGGGCGTGAACACTGAAGCTTTCTTT
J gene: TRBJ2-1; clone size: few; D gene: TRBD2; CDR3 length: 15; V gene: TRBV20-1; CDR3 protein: CSARHREGSYNEQFF; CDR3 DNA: TGCAGTGCTAGACATCGGGAGGGGTCCTACAATGAGCAGTTCTTC
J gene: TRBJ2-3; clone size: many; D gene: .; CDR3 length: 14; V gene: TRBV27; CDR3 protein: CASSSSITPDTQYF; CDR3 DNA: TGTGCCAGCAGTTCTTCCATTACACCAGATACGCAGTATTTT
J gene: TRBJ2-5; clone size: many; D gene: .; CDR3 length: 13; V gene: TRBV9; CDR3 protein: CASSVALGGTQYF; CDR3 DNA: TGTGCCAGCAGCGTAGCGCTGGGGGGGACCCAGTACTTC
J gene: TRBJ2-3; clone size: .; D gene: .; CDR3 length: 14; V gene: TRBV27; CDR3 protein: CASSFRSSEDTQYF; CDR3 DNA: TGTGCCAGCAGTTTTCGTTCCAGCGAAGATACGCAGTATTTT
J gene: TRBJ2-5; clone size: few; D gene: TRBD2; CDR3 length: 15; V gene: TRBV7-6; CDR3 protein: CASSRGGGREETQYF; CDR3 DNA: TGTGCCAGCAGCCGAGGGGGCGGGAGGGAAGAGACCCAGTACTTC
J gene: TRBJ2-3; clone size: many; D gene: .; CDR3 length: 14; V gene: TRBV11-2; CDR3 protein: CASSLDPGTNTQYF; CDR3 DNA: TGTGCCAGCAGCTTAGACCCCGGGACGAATACGCAGTATTTT
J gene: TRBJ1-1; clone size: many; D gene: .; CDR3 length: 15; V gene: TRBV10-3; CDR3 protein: CAISEAGHQNTEAFF; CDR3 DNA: TGTGCCATCAGTGAGGCCGGACACCAGAACACTGAAGCTTTCTTT